The rows below give T cell receptor beta chains drawn from one sample of a study of naive and memory T cell subsets. Using its own MiXCR run on the UMI-ligation and nested PCR reads, TCRdb lists one record per CDR3 protein. The sample yields roughly 140,000 distinct CDR3 sequences, about 17% seen once. The sequenced sample consisted of naive CD4+ T cells from blood. The receptors were sampled from a human donor in good health. CDR3s include the opening cysteine and the closing phenylalanine or tryptophan. The order of the fields is D gene, V gene, J gene, clone size, CDR3 protein, CDR3 DNA. D genes are given only for firm matches. Size values are once, few and many counts, or a class for expanded clones, and some rows have none.

>.|TRBV12-3/TRBV12-4|TRBJ1-5|few
CASSLNSQGNQPQHF
TGTGCCAGCAGTTTAAACTCACAGGGCAATCAGCCCCAGCATTTT
>TRBD1|TRBV28|TRBJ2-3|few
CASSPGGAGTDTQYF
TGTGCCAGCAGCCCAGGGGGCGCCGGCACAGATACGCAGTATTTT
>.|TRBV29-1|TRBJ1-5|few
CSVEPSLGQPQHF
TGCAGCGTTGAACCCTCCCTCGGCCAGCCCCAGCATTTT
>TRBD1|TRBV13|TRBJ2-1|few
CATRTGGHYNEQFF
TGTGCCACCCGGACAGGGGGGCACTACAATGAGCAGTTCTTC
>TRBD2|TRBV6-1|TRBJ2-2|few
CASSILAVGVGELFF
TGTGCCAGCAGTATTCTAGCGGTCGGGGTCGGGGAGCTGTTTTTT
>.|TRBV11-2|TRBJ2-3|.
CASSSPYFGEEITDTQYF
TGTGCCAGCAGCTCCCCCTATTTCGGGGAGGAAATCACAGATACGCAGTATTTT
>TRBD1|TRBV6-1|TRBJ2-4|.
CASSEAAWTGVEGQYF
TGTGCCAGCAGTGAAGCTGCCTGGACAGGGGTAGAAGGACAGTACTTC
>.|TRBV10-3|TRBJ2-7|.
CAITEELGSYEQYF
TGTGCCATCACCGAGGAACTGGGTTCTTACGAGCAGTACTTC
>.|TRBV4-3|TRBJ2-7|few
CASSQGPPDYAPSYEQYF
TGCGCCAGCAGCCAAGGCCCCCCGGACTACGCTCCATCCTACGAGCAGTACTTC
>TRBD2|TRBV10-2|TRBJ2-7|few
CASSESKLAGGVGEQYF
TGCGCCAGCAGTGAGTCGAAACTAGCGGGAGGAGTAGGAGAGCAGTACTTC
>.|TRBV14|TRBJ1-1|.
CASSQGTGTMNTEAFF
TGTGCCAGCAGCCAAGGAACCGGGACGATGAACACTGAAGCTTTCTTT
>TRBD2|TRBV10-3|TRBJ2-3|.
CAIGAALAGGSTDTQYF
TGTGCCATCGGGGCCGCCCTAGCGGGAGGGAGCACAGATACGCAGTATTTT
>.|TRBV12-3/TRBV12-4|TRBJ1-6|.
CASTTTGLDNSPLHF
TGTGCCAGCACCACGACGGGGTTAGATAATTCACCCCTCCACTTT
>TRBD1|TRBV30|TRBJ1-5|.
CAWSPPGQKNQPQHF
TGTGCCTGGAGTCCCCCGGGACAGAAGAATCAGCCCCAGCATTTT
>TRBD2|TRBV3-1|TRBJ2-7|many
CASSQVASGSRHEQYF
TGTGCCAGCAGCCAAGTGGCTAGCGGGAGTCGCCACGAGCAGTACTTC
>.|TRBV19|TRBJ2-3|.
CASSIDPYADTQYF
TGTGCCAGTAGTATAGATCCATATGCAGATACGCAGTATTTT
>.|TRBV5-1|TRBJ2-1|.
CASSLGEPSNEQFF
TGCGCCAGCAGCTTGGGAGAGCCTAGCAATGAGCAGTTCTTC